Reported below is one T cell receptor (beta chain). Assay: immunoSEQ multiplex PCR; the TCRdb copy retains only in-frame clones and omits some. The sample carries under 100,000 clones, about 88% recorded once. CDR3 length: 17 residues. Germline V lookup: CDR1 PRHDT, CDR2 FYEKMQ (reference sequence). Trimming took 4 bases from V and 1 from J, leaving 17 bases between them. This entry belongs to a study of control samples from healthy donors and cancer patients. This chain uses TRBV13 with TRBJ1-3; D may be TRBD1 (6 bases). Sample: blood. The receptor was isolated from a woman aged 70 to 79 in good health. The CDR3 here is CASSSRSTGWSGNTIYF. Here the CDR3 DNA reads TGTGCCAGCAGCTCCCGCTCGACAGGTTGGTCTGGAAACACCATATATTTT.